The 14 T cell receptor beta chains listed next were all sequenced from one sample in a study of T cell responses to AZD1222 COVID-19 vaccine. Profiling relied on immunoSEQ multiplex PCR, and the TCRdb table lists in-frame clones only, not all of them. Among 90,000 to 110,000 clones listed, around nine tenths were seen once. The sample here was peripheral blood, taken on day 0 of AZD1222 vaccination. All receptors come from an adult in good health.

Comment on this clone: The same CDR3 also results from other DNA sequences found in this sample. The J gene is TRBJ2-7, the V gene TRBV7-9; weak D call: TRBD2 (7 bases). The CDR3 spans 14 residues. CDR1 and CDR2 from the germline V gene are SEHNR and FQNEAQ (reference sequence). V shed 3 bases and J shed 2 bases, with 11 bases lying between them. CDR3 nucleotide sequence: TGTGCCAGCAGCTTGGGGGGGGCCCCCTACGAGCAGTACTTC. Its protein is CASSLGGAPYEQYF.

The gene calls are TRBV5-1 and TRBJ2-2; D is perhaps TRBD2 (6 bases). The CDR3 extends over 16 amino acids. The germline gives CDR1 SGHRS, CDR2 YFSETQ. V was trimmed by 1 base and J by 2 bases, leaving 12 bases between them. This chain's CDR3 is CASSLNGGPNTGELFF. CDR3 DNA: TGCGCCAGCAGCTTGAACGGGGGACCAAACACCGGGGAGCTGTTTTTT.

The chain employs TRBV27 and TRBJ1-6; tentatively, D is TRBD1 (6 bases). CDR3 length: 14 residues. Deletions cut 6 bases from V and 10 bases from J, with 16 bases between. Per the germline V gene, CDR1 is MNHEY and CDR2 is SMNVEV (reference sequence). CDR3 residues: CASRVDKGGSPLHF. The CDR3 DNA reads as TGTGCCAGCAGAGTCGACAAGGGGGGATCACCCCTCCACTTT.

The V and J genes are TRBV7-2 and TRBJ1-1; 8 positions match TRBD1. CDR3 size: 20 residues. Germline CDR1 reads SGHTA; CDR2 reads FQGNSA. The V and J ends lost 0 bases and 2 bases, in that order; junction bases with no gene match: 17. The chain's CDR3 is CASSLALGSGGLGTNTEAFF. CDR3 DNA: TGTGCCAGCAGCTTAGCCTTAGGTTCAGGGGGCCTTGGGACCAACACTGAAGCTTTCTTT.

This clone was seen ten or more times. V usage is TRBV14 and J usage is TRBJ1-3, with D hard to call. Germline assignment: CDR1 SGHDN and CDR2 FVKESK. V was clipped by 4 bases and J by 1 base, with 14 bases between them. CDR3 length: 16 residues. Here the CDR3 reads CASSLRPGPSGNTIYF. The CDR3 region has the DNA TGTGCCAGCAGCCTTCGACCGGGCCCTTCTGGAAACACCATATATTTT.

This clone was counted a few times. V usage is TRBV5-8 and J usage is TRBJ1-5; D gene uncertain. The CDR3 is made up of 14 amino acids. Trimming took off 0 bases at V and 2 bases at J, with 6 bases between the two ends. Germline CDR1 is SGHTS and CDR2 is YDEGEE. The CDR3: CASSLGVRNQPQHF. The CDR3 DNA reads as TGTGCCAGCAGCTTGGGAGTACGCAATCAGCCCCAGCATTTT. Supplemented by reference TRBV5-8 and TRBJ1-5, the full variable domain reads EAGVTQSPTHLIKTRGQQATLRCSPISGHTSVYWYQQALGLGLQFLLWYDEGEERNRGNFPPRFSGRQFPNYSSELNVNALELEDSALYLCASSLGVRNQPQHFGDGTRLSIL.

The chain carries TRBV3-1 (or the pseudogene TRBV3-2) and TRBJ2-1, with D possibly matching TRBD2 (6 bases). The germline V gene has CDR1 LGHDT and CDR2 YNNKEL (reference sequence). V lost 2 bases and J lost 6, with 17 bases in between. This CDR3 comprises 16 residues. The CDR3 DNA sequence: TGTGCCAGCAGCCAATTGATGGCTATGGGGGGCAATGAGCAGTTCTTC. Protein product: CASSQLMAMGGNEQFF.

With regard to this clone: The junction differs from germline at one of its ends, possibly a read error. This chain uses TRBV6-1 with TRBJ2-3; TRBD2 might be the D (6 bases). The CDR3 totals 15 residues. From germline, CDR1 is MNHNS and CDR2 SASEGT. CDR3 amino acids: CASREDPPGVDTQYF. The CDR3, as DNA: TGTGCCAGCAGGGAAGACCCCCCGGGGGTGGATACGCAGTATTTT.

The chain is built from TRBV19 and TRBJ2-1; D possibly corresponds to TRBD2 (5 bases). Between the trimmed V and J ends, which lost 4 bases and 3 bases, there was a span of 7 bases. The CDR3 totals 13 residues. Germline values: CDR1 LNHDA, CDR2 SQIVND (reference sequence). CDR3: CASSTGNYNEQFF. The CDR3 DNA follows: TGTGCCAGTAGTACCGGGAACTACAATGAGCAGTTCTTC.

The rearrangement uses TRBV7-9 and TRBJ1-2; 8 nucleotides match TRBD1. Germline V gene data show CDR1 as SEHNR and CDR2 as FQNEAQ (reference sequence). Trimming removed 2 bases from V and 6 bases from J; junction bases left unmatched: 11. This CDR3 spans 16 amino acids. The CDR3 spells CASSLTTGTGINGYTF. The CDR3 DNA reads TGTGCCAGCAGCTTAACCACCGGGACAGGTATTAATGGCTACACCTTC.

V usage is TRBV7-9 and J usage is TRBJ1-2; tentatively, D is TRBD1 (6 bases). V was cut by 5 bases and J by 4 bases, with 20 bases left in between. The CDR3 consists of 16 residues. Germline CDR1 SEHNR, CDR2 FQNEAQ (reference sequence). CDR3 DNA sequence: TGTGCCAGCAGCCCCAGGGGAGGGGGAGCCTTCTATGGCTACACCTTC. The encoded protein is CASSPRGGGAFYGYTF.

The V and J genes are TRBV7-8 and TRBJ1-1, with D possibly matching TRBD1 (5 bases). CDR1 is SGHVS and CDR2 is FQNEAQ in the germline V gene. Trimming cost V 5 bases and J 0 bases, with 7 bases left between them. There are 13 residues in the CDR3. CDR3 amino acids: CASSRGLNTEAFF. The CDR3 DNA follows: TGTGCCAGCAGCCGGGGGTTGAACACTGAAGCTTTCTTT.

The chain recombines TRBV6-6 with TRBJ2-1; 10 bases align to TRBD1. V shed 6 bases and J 4 bases; nucleotides not matched to a gene: 6. The V gene's germline CDR1 is MNHNY and CDR2 SVGAGI (reference sequence). The length of the CDR3 is 15 residues. CDR3 bases: TGTGCCAGCAGCCTGACAGGGGGCCAGTACAATGAGCAGTTCTTC. This codes for CASSLTGGQYNEQFF.

V and J are TRBV2 and TRBJ1-3; D remains ambiguous. V lost 6 bases and J 0 bases, leaving 15 bases between the germline ends. The CDR3 totals 16 residues. Germline V gene lookup returns CDR1 SNHLY and CDR2 FYNNEI. CDR3 nucleotides: TGTGCCAGCAGAGCTATAGCCGGTCCCTCTGGAAACACCATATATTTT. Translated, it gives CASRAIAGPSGNTIYF.